What follows are 18 T cell receptor beta chains derived from one specimen sequenced in a study of human T cells and chemical hapten exposure. Time point meaning: patch test 2, 6 weeks after DPC sensitization. Sample treatment: therapeutic diphenylcyclopropenone sensitization with weekly scalp DPC. TCRdb redid the calling of the RACE reads with MiXCR, one entry per CDR3 protein. The repertoire holds 360,000 or so distinct CDR3 sequences, around 6% seen once, with over 5.5% in the top ten. The material sequenced was whole blood, taken in connection with sensitization to the hapten diphenylcyclopropenone (DPC). The receptors were gathered from a woman younger than 30 with alopecia areata. Some clones in this sample may be carry-over from other donors' samples.

This clonotype showed up many times. J is TRBJ1-1 and V is TRBV29-1, with D maybe TRBD1 (6 bases). The CDR3 runs 11 residues. The V end lost 3 bases, the J end lost 7 bases, and 9 bases lay between the germline ends. CDR1 is SQVTM and CDR2 is ANQGSEA in the germline V gene. The CDR3 sequence: CSVEGAGEAFF. As DNA, the CDR3 is TGCAGCGTTGAGGGGGCGGGTGAAGCTTTCTTT.

J is TRBJ1-1 and V is TRBV20-1; TRBD1 is a possible D gene (6 bases). Germline CDR1 reads DFQATT; CDR2 reads SNEGSKA (reference sequence). This CDR3 comprises 14 residues. V was shortened by 0 bases and J by 2 bases, with 10 bases between the two germline ends. As DNA, the CDR3 is TGCAGTGCTAGAGATCGGACAGATAACACTGAAGCTTTCTTT. Amino acids: CSARDRTDNTEAFF.

Regarding this clonotype: A much larger clone lies one base from this, so it may be a read error. The genes are TRBV5-5 and TRBJ1-1; D remains ambiguous. This CDR3 spans 14 amino acids. V lost 5 bases to trimming and J lost 6 bases, with 17 bases between them. CDR1 SGHKS and CDR2 YYEKEE come from the germline V gene (reference sequence). The CDR3 DNA sequence: TGTGCCAGCAGAACGGCGACAAATCCCGCTGAAGCTTTCTTT. This codes for CASRTATNPAEAFF.

This clonotype was seen only a few times. CDR3 sequence: CASSPGGGHEQFF. The CDR3 region has the DNA TGTGCCAGCAGTCCGGGGGGGGGCCATGAGCAGTTCTTC. The rearrangement joins TRBV6-2 or TRBV6-3 to TRBJ2-1, with TRBD2 matching 8 bases. The CDR3 has 13 residues. Germline V CDR1 and CDR2: MNHEY, SVGEGT. V lost 5 bases, J lost 8 bases, and 5 bases stayed unmatched.

The genes are TRBV18 and TRBJ1-6; D gene uncertain. CDR1 and CDR2 (germline): KGHSH, LQKENI. The CDR3 runs to 14 residues. The germline V and J ends were trimmed by 4 bases and 10 bases, with 14 bases remaining between them. CDR3 DNA sequence: TGTGCCAGCTCACTCGACCTTGGGAAGTCACCCCTCCACTTT. Amino acid sequence: CASSLDLGKSPLHF.

Ten or more counts support this clonotype. This chain uses TRBV9 with TRBJ1-6; D unresolved. Trimming left V 0 bases short and J 7 bases short, with 11 bases between. The CDR3 is 15 amino acids. Germline lookup yields CDR1 SGDLS and CDR2 YYNGEE. CDR3 nucleotide sequence: TGTGCCAGCAGCGTAGATGTCAGGATGAATTCACCCCTCCACTTT. As protein: CASSVDVRMNSPLHF.

This clonotype was observed at least ten times. The V call is TRBV28, the J call TRBJ1-5, with D perhaps TRBD1 (6 bases). With 7 bases removed from V and 6 bases from J, the gap between germline ends came to 10 bases. The germline CDR1 and CDR2 sequences are MDHEN and SYDVKM. The CDR3 is 12 residues long. In nucleotides, the CDR3 is TGTGCCAGCAAACAGGGAGGTCAGCCCCAGCATTTT. Translation gives CASKQGGQPQHF. Full variable domain (outside the CDR3, taken from reference TRBV28 and TRBJ1-5): DVKVTQSSRYLVKRTGEKVFLECVQDMDHENMFWYRQDPGLGLRLIYFSYDVKMKEKGDIPEGYSVSREKKERFSLILESASTNQTSMYLCASKQGGQPQHFGDGTRLSIL.

The chain links TRBV20-1 to TRBJ2-3; D gene uncertain. Germline lookup yields CDR1 DFQATT and CDR2 SNEGSKA (reference sequence). This CDR3 is built from 14 residues. Trimming pared 6 bases from V and 2 bases from J, leaving 15 bases between. CDR3 residues: CSAASPVLTDTQYF. The CDR3 DNA follows: TGCAGTGCCGCGAGCCCGGTCCTCACAGATACGCAGTATTTT.

This clonotype counts as medium-sized. J is TRBJ2-3 and V is TRBV15; TRBD2 might be the D (5 bases). The CDR3 contains 15 residues. Per germline, CDR1 LNHNV and CDR2 YYDKDF (reference sequence). Trimming removed 8 bases at V and 2 bases at J, with 17 bases between. The CDR3 sequence is CATSVEGLATDTQYF. The DNA for the CDR3 is TGTGCCACCTCGGTTGAGGGCTTGGCCACAGATACGCAGTATTTT.

The V gene is TRBV12-3 or TRBV12-4, the J gene TRBJ2-1, with 8 nucleotides matching TRBD1. V dropped 6 bases and J dropped 9; count of bases not matched to a gene: 13. The CDR3 covers 15 residues. The chain's CDR3 is CASRPGGTRAPEQFF. The CDR3 DNA is TGTGCCAGCAGGCCAGGGGGCACAAGGGCTCCTGAGCAGTTCTTC.

This clonotype came up a few times. V usage is TRBV9 and J usage is TRBJ1-6, with D maybe TRBD1 (6 bases). Trimming cost V 4 bases and J 7 bases, with 15 bases left between them. The CDR3 has 15 residues. Per germline, CDR1 SGDLS and CDR2 YYNGEE. The CDR3 sequence: CASSIKDQGNSPLHF. For the CDR3, the DNA is TGTGCCAGCAGCATTAAAGACCAGGGGAATTCACCCCTCCACTTT.

This clonotype was counted ten times or more. V is TRBV12-3 or TRBV12-4 and J is TRBJ1-5, with 7 bases fitting TRBD1. The CDR3 extends over 14 amino acids. V lost 6 bases and J lost 0; bases outside the gene matches: 2. CDR3 nucleotides: TGTGCCAGCAGGGGGACAGATAGCAATCAGCCCCAGCATTTT. Translating it yields CASRGTDSNQPQHF.

This clonotype came up a few times. The chain links TRBV20-1 to TRBJ2-1; TRBD2 aligns across 7 bases. The V and J ends lost 6 bases and 0 bases, in that order; junction bases with no gene match: 11. Germline V gives CDR1 DFQATT, CDR2 SNEGSKA (reference sequence). The CDR3 contains 16 residues. The CDR3 reads CSAIPTRDYSYNEQFF. Here the CDR3 DNA reads TGCAGTGCCATCCCCACCCGGGACTACTCCTACAATGAGCAGTTCTTC.

This clonotype was seen more than once but under ten times. V is TRBV6-2 or TRBV6-3 and J is TRBJ2-3; 7 positions match TRBD1. Unmatched junction bases numbered 7, after V lost 1 base and J lost 0 bases. CDR1 is MNHEY, CDR2 SVGEGT, per germline. This CDR3 contains 17 residues. CDR3 in amino acids: CASSYFLTGDSTDTQYF. CDR3 bases: TGTGCCAGCAGTTACTTCCTCACAGGGGATAGCACAGATACGCAGTATTTT.

This clonotype has just a few counts. The chain combines TRBV5-1 with TRBJ2-3, with TRBD2 identical over 12 bases. There are 17 residues in the CDR3. V lost 3 bases and J lost 3; bases outside the gene matches: 8. Germline CDR1 reads SGHRS; CDR2 reads YFSETQ. CDR3 sequence reads: CASSSTLAGGPTDTQYF. The DNA of the CDR3 is TGCGCCAGCAGCTCGACGCTAGCGGGGGGGCCGACAGATACGCAGTATTTT.

In its sample, this clonotype was seen many times. The V call is TRBV7-9, the J call TRBJ2-4, with D possibly TRBD1 on 6 matching bases. V gave up 2 bases and J gave up 3 bases, with 14 bases separating them. Looked up from germline, CDR1 is SEHNR and CDR2 is FQNEAQ (reference sequence). This CDR3 has 16 amino acids. The CDR3 DNA sequence: TGTGCCAGCAGCTTAACGGCAGGGGTTGACAAAAACATTCAGTACTTC. It codes for CASSLTAGVDKNIQYF.

The gene calls are TRBV5-1 and TRBJ2-1, with 9 bases that match TRBD2. The CDR3 loop spans 17 amino acids. V shed 0 bases and J 4 bases; nucleotides not matched to a gene: 8. Germline CDR1 reads SGHRS; CDR2 reads YFSETQ. The CDR3 DNA reads TGCGCCAGCAGCTTGGGGGTTCTAGCGGGGCCTTACAATGAGCAGTTCTTC. Encoded protein: CASSLGVLAGPYNEQFF.

This clonotype has just a few counts. The chain links TRBV6-2 or TRBV6-3 to TRBJ2-7; maybe TRBD2 (6 bases). There are 15 residues in the CDR3. Trimming took 7 bases from V and 0 from J, leaving 16 bases between them. CDR1 and CDR2 (germline): MNHEY, SVGEGT. The CDR3 DNA is TGTGCCAGCACCGAGGAGGGCCAGAACTCCTACGAGCAGTACTTC. Its protein is CASTEEGQNSYEQYF.